This record covers a single TCR beta chain. The antigen is undetermined. Per the germline V gene, CDR1 is SGHTA and CDR2 is FQGNSA. The V end was cut by 3 bases, the J end by 5 bases, with 6 bases between. This CDR3 is 12 amino acids long. This record belongs to a study of T-cell memory formation after mild COVID-19. Study in general: For the most part, TCR clusters were specific to one donor. Findings of the study overall: Memory sampled before infection contained some responding clones, suggesting cross-reactive memory joined. CD4/CD8 balance held among clones contracting day 15 to 85, and later expanders leaned CD4+. Those CD4+ clones that contracted were mainly in CM and EM (CD8+ ones in EMRA).

TCRdb recomputed calls from the 5' RACE reads with MiXCR, one row per CDR3 protein. The sample lists roughly 600,000 distinct CDR3 sequences; 18% were seen once. This chain connects TRBV7-2 to TRBJ2-3; D is uncertain. Sequencing used PBMCs or a T cell subset sorted from them (not recorded which). This receptor was obtained from an adult woman who had mild COVID-19 (a few samples of this study predate the infection). Cell type and time point are not known. CDR3 sequence (DNA): TGTGCCAGCAGCTTCCTAAGAGATACGCAGTATTTT. Residues: CASSFLRDTQYF.